The 2 T cell receptor beta chains below were found in one sample sequenced in a study of blood T cell repertoires in COVID-19. Repertoires were generated with immunoSEQ multiplex PCR, while TCRdb's copy carries only in-frame clones and drops some. Of about 190,000 clones in the sample, around 83% were seen once. Sequencing was performed on peripheral blood. The receptors originated from a woman in her forties with acute or convalescent COVID-19.

This sequence joins TRBV6-5 and TRBJ2-1; D gene ambiguous. The CDR3 has 14 residues. With 4 bases removed from V and 5 bases from J, the gap between germline ends came to 12 bases. The germline V gene has CDR1 MNHEY and CDR2 SVGAGI. CDR3 region: CASSSQTYNNEQFF. CDR3 nucleotides: TGTGCCAGCAGTTCCCAGACATACAACAATGAGCAGTTCTTC.

V usage is TRBV5-6 and J usage is TRBJ1-1, with D uncertain. The CDR3 is made up of 14 amino acids. The V end was cut by 0 bases, the J end by 1 base, with 7 bases between. The germline gives CDR1 SGHDT, CDR2 YYEEEE. CDR3 loop: CASSLVSRNTEAFF. CDR3 sequence (DNA): TGTGCCAGCAGCTTGGTGTCGAGGAACACTGAAGCTTTCTTT.